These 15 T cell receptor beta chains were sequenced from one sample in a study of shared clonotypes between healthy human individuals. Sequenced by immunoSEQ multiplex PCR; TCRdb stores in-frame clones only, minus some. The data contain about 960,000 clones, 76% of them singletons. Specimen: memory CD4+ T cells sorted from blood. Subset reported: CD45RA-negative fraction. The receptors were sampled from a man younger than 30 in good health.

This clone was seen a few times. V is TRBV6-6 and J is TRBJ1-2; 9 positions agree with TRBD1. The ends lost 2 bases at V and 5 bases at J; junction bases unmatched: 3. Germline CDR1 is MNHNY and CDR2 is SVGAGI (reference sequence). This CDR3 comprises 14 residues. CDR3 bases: TGTGCCAGCAGTTACCGGACAGGGGAATATGGCTACACCTTC. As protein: CASSYRTGEYGYTF.

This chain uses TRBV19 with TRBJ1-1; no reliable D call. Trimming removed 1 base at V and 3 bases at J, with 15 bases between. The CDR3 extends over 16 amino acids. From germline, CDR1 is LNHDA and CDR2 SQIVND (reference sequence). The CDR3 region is CASSIGGTALHTEAFF. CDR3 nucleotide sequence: TGTGCCAGTAGTATAGGCGGCACAGCGTTACACACTGAAGCTTTCTTT.

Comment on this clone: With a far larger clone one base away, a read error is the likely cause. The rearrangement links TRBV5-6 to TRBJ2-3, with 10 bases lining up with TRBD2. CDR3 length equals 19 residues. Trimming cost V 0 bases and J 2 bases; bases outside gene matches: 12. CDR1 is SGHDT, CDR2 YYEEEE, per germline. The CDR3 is CASSLVSLAGGPNTDTQYF. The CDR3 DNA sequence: TGTGCCAGCAGCTTGGTATCCTTAGCGGGGGGCCCCAACACAGATACGCAGTATTTT.

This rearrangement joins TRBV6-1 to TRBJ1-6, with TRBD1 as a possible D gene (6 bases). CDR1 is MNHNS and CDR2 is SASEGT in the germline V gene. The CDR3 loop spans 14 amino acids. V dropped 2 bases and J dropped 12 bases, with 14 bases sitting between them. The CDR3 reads CASSERQATIPLHF. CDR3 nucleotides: TGTGCCAGCAGTGAACGACAGGCGACTATACCCCTCCACTTT.

CDR3 in DNA: TGTGCCAGCTCCTCCGCGGCGGGGGGGCGAACAGATACGCAGTATTTT. It yields the protein CASSSAAGGRTDTQYF. The chain links TRBV18 to TRBJ2-3; 9 positions agree with TRBD2. V shed 6 bases, J shed 3 bases, and the junction held 10 bases outside the gene matches. Germline values: CDR1 KGHSH, CDR2 LQKENI. This CDR3 has 16 amino acids.

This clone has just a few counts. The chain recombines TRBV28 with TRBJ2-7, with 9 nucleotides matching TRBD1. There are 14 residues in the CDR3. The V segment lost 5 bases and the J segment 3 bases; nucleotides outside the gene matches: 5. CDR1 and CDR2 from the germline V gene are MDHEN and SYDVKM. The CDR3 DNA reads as TGTGCCAGCAGTGAACCGGGACAGGGCTACGAGCAGTACTTC. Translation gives CASSEPGQGYEQYF.

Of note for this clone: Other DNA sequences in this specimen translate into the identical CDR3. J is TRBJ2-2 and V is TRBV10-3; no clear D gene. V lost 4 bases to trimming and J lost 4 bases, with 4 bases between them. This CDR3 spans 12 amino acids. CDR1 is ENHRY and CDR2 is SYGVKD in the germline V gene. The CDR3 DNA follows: TGTGCCATCAGTGCGGCCACCGGGGAGCTGTTTTTT. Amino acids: CAISAATGELFF.

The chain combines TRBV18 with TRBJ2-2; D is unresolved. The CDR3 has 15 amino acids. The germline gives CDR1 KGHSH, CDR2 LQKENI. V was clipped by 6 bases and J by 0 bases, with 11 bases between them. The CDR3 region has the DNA TGTGCCAGCTCTCTCATCCAAGCGAACACCGGGGAGCTGTTTTTT. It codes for CASSLIQANTGELFF.

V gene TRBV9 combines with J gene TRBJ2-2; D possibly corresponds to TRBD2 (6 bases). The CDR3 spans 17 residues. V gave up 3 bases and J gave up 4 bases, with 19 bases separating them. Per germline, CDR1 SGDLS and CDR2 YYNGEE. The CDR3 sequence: CASSAGTSSGPTGELFF. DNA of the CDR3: TGTGCCAGCAGCGCGGGAACTAGCTCCGGTCCCACCGGGGAGCTGTTTTTT. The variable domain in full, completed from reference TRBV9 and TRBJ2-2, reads DSGVTQTPKHLITATGQRVTLRCSPRSGDLSVYWYQQSLDQGLQFLIQYYNGEERAKGNILERFSAQQFPDLHSELNLSSLELGDSALYFCASSAGTSSGPTGELFFGEGSRLTVL.

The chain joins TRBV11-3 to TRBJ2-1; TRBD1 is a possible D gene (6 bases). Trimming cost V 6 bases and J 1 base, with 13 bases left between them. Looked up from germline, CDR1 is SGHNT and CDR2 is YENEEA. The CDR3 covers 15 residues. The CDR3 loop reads CASRRTVDSYNEQFF. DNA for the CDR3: TGTGCCAGCAGACGGACAGTGGATTCCTACAATGAGCAGTTCTTC.

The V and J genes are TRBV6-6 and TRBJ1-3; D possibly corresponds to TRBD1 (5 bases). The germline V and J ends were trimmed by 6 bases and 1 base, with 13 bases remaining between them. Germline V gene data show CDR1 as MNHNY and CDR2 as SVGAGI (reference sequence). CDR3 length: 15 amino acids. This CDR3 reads CASRLPGISGNTIYF. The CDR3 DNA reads TGTGCCAGCAGACTTCCAGGGATTTCTGGAAACACCATATATTTT.

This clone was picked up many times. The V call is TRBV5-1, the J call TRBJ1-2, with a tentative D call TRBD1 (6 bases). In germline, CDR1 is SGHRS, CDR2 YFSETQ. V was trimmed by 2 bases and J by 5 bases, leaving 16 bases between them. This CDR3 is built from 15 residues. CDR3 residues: CASSLGPTGTYGYTF. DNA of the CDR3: TGCGCCAGCAGCTTAGGTCCGACAGGCACGTATGGCTACACCTTC.

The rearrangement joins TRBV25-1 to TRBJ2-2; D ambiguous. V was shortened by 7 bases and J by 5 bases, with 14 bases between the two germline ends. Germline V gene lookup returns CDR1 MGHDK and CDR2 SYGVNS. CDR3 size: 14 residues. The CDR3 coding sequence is TGTGCCAGCAACAGTAGGGAAAGGACCGGGGAGCTGTTTTTT. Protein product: CASNSRERTGELFF.

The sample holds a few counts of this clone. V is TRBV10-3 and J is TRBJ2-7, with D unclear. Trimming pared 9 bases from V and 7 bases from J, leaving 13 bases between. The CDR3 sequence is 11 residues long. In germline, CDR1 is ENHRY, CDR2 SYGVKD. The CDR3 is CAMGDFLEQYF. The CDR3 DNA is TGTGCCATGGGCGATTTCTTAGAGCAGTACTTC.

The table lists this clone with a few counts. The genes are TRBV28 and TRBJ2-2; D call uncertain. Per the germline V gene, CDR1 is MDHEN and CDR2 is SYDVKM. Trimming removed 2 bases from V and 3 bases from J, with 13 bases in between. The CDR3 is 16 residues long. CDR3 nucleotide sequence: TGTGCCAGCAGTTTAATGTGGGCCCTTGACACCGGGGAGCTGTTTTTT. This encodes CASSLMWALDTGELFF.